What follows is one TCR beta chain and its context. Its antigen remains unknown. The sample originates from a study of CD8 T cells in ankylosing spondylitis. With 4 bases removed from V and 5 bases from J, the gap between germline ends came to 6 bases. This CDR3 region has 12 residues. The germline CDR1 and CDR2 sequences are SNHLY and FYNNEI. Library preparation for TCR beta used quantitative 5'-RACE with molecular barcodes. MiXCR was run by TCRdb on the 5' RACE reads, yielding one entry per CDR3 protein. The sample carries 100,000 to 150,000 distinct CDR3 sequences, over 15% recorded once. General study points: Reportedly, significant enrichment of disease-linked clones occurred in matched ankylosing spondylitis synovial fluid. Ankylosing spondylitis blood seemed to carry a telltale TCR beta motif made of under ten highly homologous variants. CD8+ cells made up the disease-linked clones, which were relatively rare in peripheral blood. Earlier studies detected some motif variants in reactive arthritis synovial fluid and blood.

The receptor's source is a male donor with ankylosing spondylitis. This rearrangement joins TRBV2 to TRBJ2-1; D is unresolved. The specimen sequenced was blood, either unsorted or a sorted T cell fraction (not recorded which). CDR3 sequence (DNA): TGTGCCAGCAGTGCCAACAACAATGAGCAGTTCTTC. Translating gives CASSANNNEQFF.